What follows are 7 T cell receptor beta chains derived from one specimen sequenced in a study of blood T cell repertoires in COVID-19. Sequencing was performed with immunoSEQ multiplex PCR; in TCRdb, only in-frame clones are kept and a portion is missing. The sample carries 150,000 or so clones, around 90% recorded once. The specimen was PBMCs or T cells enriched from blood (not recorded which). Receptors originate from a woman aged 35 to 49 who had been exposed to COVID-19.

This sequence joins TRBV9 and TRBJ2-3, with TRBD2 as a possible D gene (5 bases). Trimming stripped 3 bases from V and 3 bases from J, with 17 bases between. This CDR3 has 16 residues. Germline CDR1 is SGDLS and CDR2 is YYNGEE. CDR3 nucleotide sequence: TGTGCCAGCAGCGAAGCCAGATCGTGGAGGACAGATACGCAGTATTTT. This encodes CASSEARSWRTDTQYF.

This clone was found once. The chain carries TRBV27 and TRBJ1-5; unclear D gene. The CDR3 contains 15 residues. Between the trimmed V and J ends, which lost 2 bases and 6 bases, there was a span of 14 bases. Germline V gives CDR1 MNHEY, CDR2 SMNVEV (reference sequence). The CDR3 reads CASSLLGEISQPQHF. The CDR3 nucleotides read TGTGCCAGCAGTTTACTCGGGGAAATTAGTCAGCCCCAGCATTTT.

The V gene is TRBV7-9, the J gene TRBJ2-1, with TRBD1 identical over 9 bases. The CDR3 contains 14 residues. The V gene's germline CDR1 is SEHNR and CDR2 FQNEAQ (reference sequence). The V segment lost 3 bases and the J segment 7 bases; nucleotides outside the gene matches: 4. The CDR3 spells CASSLGQGWNEQFF. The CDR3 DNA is TGTGCCAGCAGCTTGGGACAGGGATGGAATGAGCAGTTCTTC.

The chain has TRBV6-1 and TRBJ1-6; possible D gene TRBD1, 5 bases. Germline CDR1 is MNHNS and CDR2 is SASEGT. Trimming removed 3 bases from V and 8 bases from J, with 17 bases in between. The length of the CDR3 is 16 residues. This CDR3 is CASSEGPGTEYSPLHF. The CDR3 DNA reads TGTGCCAGCAGTGAGGGGCCCGGGACTGAATATTCACCCCTCCACTTT.

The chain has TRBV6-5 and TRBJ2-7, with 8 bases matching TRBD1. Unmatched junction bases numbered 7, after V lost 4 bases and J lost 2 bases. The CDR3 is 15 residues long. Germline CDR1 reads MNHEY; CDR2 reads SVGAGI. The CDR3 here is CASSSGTGATYEQYF. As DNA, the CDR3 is TGTGCCAGCAGTTCCGGGACAGGAGCAACCTACGAGCAGTACTTC.

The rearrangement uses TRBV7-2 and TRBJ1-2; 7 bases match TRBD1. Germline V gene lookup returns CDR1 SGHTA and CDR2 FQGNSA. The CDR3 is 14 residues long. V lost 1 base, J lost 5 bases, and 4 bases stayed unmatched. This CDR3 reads CASSLDRGLYGYTF. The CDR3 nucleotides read TGTGCCAGCAGCTTAGACAGGGGCCTTTATGGCTACACCTTC.

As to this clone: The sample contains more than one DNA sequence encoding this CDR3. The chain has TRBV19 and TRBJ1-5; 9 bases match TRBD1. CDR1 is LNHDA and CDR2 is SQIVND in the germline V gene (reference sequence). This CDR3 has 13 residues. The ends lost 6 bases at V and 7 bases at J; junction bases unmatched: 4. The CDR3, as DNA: TGTGCCAGTAGAGGACAGGGGAGACAGCCCCAGCATTTT. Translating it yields CASRGQGRQPQHF. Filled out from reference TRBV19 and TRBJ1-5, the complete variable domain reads DGGITQSPKYLFRKEGQNVTLSCEQNLNHDAMYWYRQDPGQGLRLIYYSQIVNDFQKGDIAEGYSVSREKKESFPLTVTSAQKNPTAFYLCASRGQGRQPQHFGDGTRLSIL.